The 8 T cell receptor beta chains listed next were all sequenced from one sample in a study of T cell responses to AZD1222 COVID-19 vaccine. Measured with immunoSEQ multiplex PCR; TCRdb has only the in-frame clones, and not every one. The table lists about 53,000 clones, around 85% of them singletons, with 25% to 30% in the top ten. The material sequenced was peripheral blood, taken on day 0 of AZD1222 vaccination. These receptors came from an adult in good health.

The V call is TRBV5-6, the J call TRBJ2-7, with TRBD1 matching over 8 bases. CDR1 and CDR2 from the germline V gene are SGHDT and YYEEEE. The CDR3 consists of 15 residues. V shed 7 bases, J shed 4 bases, and the junction held 13 bases outside the gene matches. The CDR3, as DNA: TGTGCCAGCGACCGCCCACCGGGACAGGTATACGAGCAGTACTTC. It translates to CASDRPPGQVYEQYF.

The genes are TRBV2 and TRBJ1-4; D may be TRBD1 (6 bases). The V end was cut by 4 bases, the J end by 4 bases, with 13 bases between. CDR3 size: 15 residues. Germline V gene data show CDR1 as SNHLY and CDR2 as FYNNEI. The CDR3 sequence is CASSVQGDGNEKLFF. For the CDR3, the DNA is TGTGCCAGCAGTGTACAGGGAGATGGTAATGAAAAACTGTTTTTT.

This sequence joins TRBV5-4 and TRBJ2-3, with 11 nucleotides matching TRBD2. With 10 bases clipped from V and 5 bases from J, the junction kept 9 bases outside the gene matches. CDR1 and CDR2 from the germline V gene are SGHNT and YYREEE (reference sequence). The CDR3 extends over 14 amino acids. Here the CDR3 DNA reads TGTGCCTGCCTACTAGCGGGAGCGGGAGATACGCAGTATTTT. Translated: CACLLAGAGDTQYF. Full variable domain (outside the CDR3, taken from reference TRBV5-4 and TRBJ2-3): ETGVTQSPTHLIKTRGQQVTLRCSSQSGHNTVSWYQQALGQGPQFIFQYYREEENGRGNFPPRFSGLQFPNYSSELNVNALELDDSALYLCACLLAGAGDTQYFGPGTRLTVL.

The chain employs TRBV6-1 and TRBJ1-2; D might be TRBD1 (5 bases). V was trimmed by 1 base and J by 2 bases, leaving 8 bases between them. The CDR3 spans 14 residues. The germline CDR1 and CDR2 sequences are MNHNS and SASEGT. CDR3 sequence reads: CASSEGGENYGYTF. The CDR3 region has the DNA TGTGCCAGCAGTGAAGGAGGGGAGAACTATGGCTACACCTTC.

The chain combines TRBV30 with TRBJ1-1; TRBD1 aligns across 8 bases. Looked up from germline, CDR1 is GTSNPN and CDR2 is SVGIG (reference sequence). This CDR3 is 12 amino acids long. The J segment lost 6 bases and the V segment lost 3 bases, leaving 3 bases of the junction unmatched. CDR3 bases: TGTGCCTGGAGCGGACAGGGCGCTGAAGCTTTCTTT. This translates into CAWSGQGAEAFF. The variable domain in full, with the rest retrieved from reference TRBV30 and TRBJ1-1, is SQTIHQWPATLVQPVGSPLSLECTVEGTSNPNLYWYRQAAGRGLQLLFYSVGIGQISSEVPQNLSASRPQDRQFILSSKKLLLSDSGFYLCAWSGQGAEAFFGQGTRLTVV.

The chain employs TRBV19 and TRBJ1-1; the D is unclear. Between the trimmed V and J ends, which lost 4 bases and 1 base, there was a span of 10 bases. The CDR3 length is 14 residues. Germline V lookup: CDR1 LNHDA, CDR2 SQIVND (reference sequence). This chain's CDR3 is CASSNRRGNTEAFF. In nucleotides, the CDR3 is TGTGCCAGTAGTAACAGACGGGGGAACACTGAAGCTTTCTTT.

The rearrangement joins TRBV6-5 to TRBJ2-7; TRBD1 agrees at 8 bases. Germline V gene sequence: CDR1 MNHEY, CDR2 SVGAGI. The CDR3 sequence is 12 residues long. J gave up 5 bases and V 7 bases, and 4 bases lay outside the gene matches. In DNA, the CDR3 is TGTGCCAGCACAGGGGGCGTGGACGAGCAGTACTTC. Its protein product is CASTGGVDEQYF.

V is TRBV7-9 and J is TRBJ2-7; 13 bases fit TRBD2. The V gene end was trimmed by 5 bases and the J gene end by 5 bases; junction bases not matched to a gene: 9. Germline V lookup: CDR1 SEHNR, CDR2 FQNEAQ (reference sequence). There are 16 residues in the CDR3. CDR3 residues: CASSRPGTSGIHEQYF. DNA of the CDR3: TGTGCCAGCAGCCGACCCGGGACTAGCGGGATCCACGAGCAGTACTTC.